Sequencing of this TCR beta chain was carried out in a study of glioma-infiltrating T cells after dendritic cell vaccination. Time point defined: after dendritic cell vaccination, including at tumor progression/relapse. TCRdb's table, derived via immunoSEQ multiplex PCR, lists solely in-frame clones and lacks some. The sample gives fewer than 85,000 clones, roughly 84% of which show up once; 2% to 2.5% is in the top ten. Germline V lookup: CDR1 SGHDT, CDR2 YYEEEE. Trimming stripped 0 bases from V and 9 bases from J, with 10 bases between. This CDR3 has 13 residues. The TCR comes from a human donor with glioblastoma. The source material was blood, sampled after dendritic cell vaccination. V gene TRBV5-6 combines with J gene TRBJ2-1; maybe TRBD2 (5 bases). CDR3 amino acids: CASSLEFRGEQFF. The CDR3 DNA is TGTGCCAGCAGCTTGGAATTCCGGGGTGAGCAGTTCTTC.